Given below is one T cell receptor beta chain in context. The data stem from a study of blood T cell repertoires in COVID-19. Study as a whole: The United States, Italy and Spain supplied acute and convalescent COVID-19 samples. PBMCs, B-cell-depleted T cells, or T cells were the source of the cDNA or gDNA that made up the material.

Authors' methods: Estimation of nucleated cell counts was performed using reference gene primer amplification. The repertoire was sequenced with immunoSEQ multiplex PCR; TCRdb's copy has only in-frame clones and lacks some. The V and J calls and clone size come from that table; D and trimming were worked out from the DNA. This sample has more than 90,000 clones, with approximately 87% found just once. This clonotype was obtained from a woman aged 30 to 39 with acute or convalescent COVID-19. Sequenced material: peripheral blood.

The CDR3 region is CASSPWIAQGATEAFF. CDR3 coding DNA: TGTGCCAGCTCACCATGGATCGCTCAAGGGGCCACTGAAGCTTTCTTT. V usage is TRBV18 and J usage is TRBJ1-1; tentatively, D is TRBD1 (5 bases). V was clipped by 2 bases and J by 4 bases, with 17 bases between them. The CDR3 consists of 16 residues. CDR1 is KGHSH and CDR2 is LQKENI in the germline V gene.